What follows is one TCR beta chain and its context. CDR3 length equals 15 residues. Germline CDR1 and CDR2: SGHVS and FQNEAQ. V was clipped by 1 base and J by 1 base; unmatched bases: 3. The data were taken from a study of OX40 agonist ivuxolimab in advanced cancers. Using immunoSEQ multiplex PCR, the repertoire was profiled, and TCRdb retains in-frame clones only, with some absent. This repertoire shows roughly 70,000 clones, approximately 86% found once; its top ten account for just over 2%. The rearrangement uses TRBV7-8 and TRBJ2-5; TRBD2 matches at 7 bases. Sequenced material: CD4+ or CD8+ T cells sorted from blood, taken in a trial of the OX40 agonist ivuxolimab. This clonotype was obtained from an adult with an advanced solid tumor such as melanoma, head and neck, liver or kidney cancer. The CDR3, as DNA: TGTGCCAGCAGCTTAGGTGGGGGGGTCCAAGAGACCCAGTACTTC. Protein: CASSLGGGVQETQYF.